The present entry profiles one T cell receptor beta chain with its context. Antigen specificity is unknown. The CDR3 is made up of 14 amino acids. After removal of 7 bases from V and 1 base from J, the junction contained 9 bases not matched to a gene. Germline V gives CDR1 SQVTM, CDR2 ANQGSEA. This specimen belongs to a study of cytomegalovirus exposure and HLA in healthy donors. Study results and caveats: Cytomegalovirus-associated TCR beta chains were listed, numbering roughly 150.

Using immunoSEQ multiplex PCR, the repertoire was profiled, and TCRdb retains in-frame clones only, with some absent. The profile shows more than 80,000 clones, about 96% of them singletons. This clonotype was obtained from a woman aged 18-30 years in good health and CMV-seronegative. The rearrangement joins TRBV29-1 to TRBJ1-1; 7 nucleotides align to TRBD1. The source material was PBMCs. CDR3 bases: TGCAGCGGCGTAGGGGGCACAGCGAACACTGAAGCTTTCTTT. It translates to CSGVGGTANTEAFF.